This TCR beta chain was captured by sequencing in a study of T-cell memory formation after mild COVID-19. About the research overall: Largely, the TCR clusters proved donor specific. Study results and caveats: Contracting clones, day 15 to 85, had balanced CD4/CD8, and later expanders favored CD4+. Nothing showed for sure that second-wave clones peaking on day 37 were SARS-CoV-2 specific.

Constant-segment-primed 5'RACE gave TCR alpha and TCR beta cDNA libraries with sample barcodes and UMIs. MiXCR, applied by TCRdb to the 5' RACE reads, yields one record per CDR3 protein. The sample holds about 88,000 distinct CDR3 sequences, roughly 25% seen once. Details on this clonotype: Antigen: not known.

V was clipped by 2 bases and J by 4 bases, with 8 bases between them. The CDR3 length is 14 residues. Germline V gene sequence: CDR1 MGHRA, CDR2 YSYEKL. V usage is TRBV4-1 and J usage is TRBJ2-2; D gene ambiguous. Material: PBMCs or a T cell subset sorted from them (not recorded which). The receptor comes from a man aged 18 to 29 who had mild COVID-19 (a few samples of this study predate the infection). Cell type and time point are not known. The CDR3 DNA reads as TGCGCCAGCAGCCAACCTGCAAGCACCGGGGAGCTGTTTTTT. It codes for CASSQPASTGELFF.